This T cell receptor beta chain was captured in a study of STAT3 mutations in large granular lymphocyte leukemia. J gave up 8 bases and V 3 bases, and 6 bases lay outside the gene matches. Germline V gene lookup returns CDR1 SQVTM and CDR2 ANQGSEA. The CDR3 totals 13 residues. TCRdb's copy holds only in-frame clones and misses some; the assay was immunoSEQ multiplex PCR. This table holds about 9,200 clones, around 57% found once. Study findings and constraints: Every T-cell large granular lymphocyte leukemia patient had at least one immunodominant TCR beta clonotype. Clonal expansion was inferred from samples taken at other timepoints.

Comment on this clone: The target antigen is unknown.

This chain joins TRBV29-1 and TRBJ1-2, with 10 bases that match TRBD1. The sequencing input was peripheral blood mononuclear cells. The origin of this receptor is a boy aged 5-17 years with T-cell large granular lymphocyte leukemia. Some clones in this sample may be carry-over from other donors' samples. The CDR3 here is CSVDRDRGKGYTF. CDR3 DNA: TGCAGCGTTGACAGGGACAGGGGTAAGGGCTACACCTTC.